The source of this T cell receptor beta chain is a study of blood T cell repertoires in COVID-19. Study as a whole: From the United States, Italy and Spain came samples of acute and convalescent COVID-19. T cells, B-cell-depleted T cells, or PBMCs supplied cDNA or gDNA.

TCRdb's copy holds only in-frame clones and misses some; the assay was immunoSEQ multiplex PCR. Among about 210,000 clones, under 90% were seen once, and the ten largest hold 7.8%. One Seattle source followed patients from active infection through their disease course. V lost 1 base, J lost 3 bases, and 2 bases stayed unmatched. Germline V lookup: CDR1 SQVTM, CDR2 ANQGSEA. CDR3 size: 13 residues. This TCR derives from a woman of 80 years or more with COVID-19, enrolled during active disease. The chain combines TRBV29-1 with TRBJ1-1; 7 bases line up with TRBD1. Input material: peripheral blood. CDR3 bases: TGCAGCGTTGAAGGGGACAGTTACACTGAAGCTTTCTTT. It yields the protein CSVEGDSYTEAFF.